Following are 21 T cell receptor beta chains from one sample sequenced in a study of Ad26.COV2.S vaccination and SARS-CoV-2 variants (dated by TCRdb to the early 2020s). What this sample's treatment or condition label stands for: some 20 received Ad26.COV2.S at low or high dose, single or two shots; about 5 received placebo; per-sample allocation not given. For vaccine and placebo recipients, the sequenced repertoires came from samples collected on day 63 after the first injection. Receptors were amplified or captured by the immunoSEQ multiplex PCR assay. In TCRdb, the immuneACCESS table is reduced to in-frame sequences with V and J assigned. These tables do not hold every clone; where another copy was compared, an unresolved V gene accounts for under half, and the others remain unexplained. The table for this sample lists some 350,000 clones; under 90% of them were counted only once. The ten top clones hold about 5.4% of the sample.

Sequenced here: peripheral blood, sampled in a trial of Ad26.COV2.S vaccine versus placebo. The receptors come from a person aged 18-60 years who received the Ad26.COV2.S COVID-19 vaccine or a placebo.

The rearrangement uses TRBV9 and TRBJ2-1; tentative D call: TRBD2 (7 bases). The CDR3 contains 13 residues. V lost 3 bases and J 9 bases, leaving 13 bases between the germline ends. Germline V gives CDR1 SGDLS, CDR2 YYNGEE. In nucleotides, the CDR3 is TGTGCCAGCAGCGCTCGGGGGGCCAGTGAGCAGTTCTTC. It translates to CASSARGASEQFF.

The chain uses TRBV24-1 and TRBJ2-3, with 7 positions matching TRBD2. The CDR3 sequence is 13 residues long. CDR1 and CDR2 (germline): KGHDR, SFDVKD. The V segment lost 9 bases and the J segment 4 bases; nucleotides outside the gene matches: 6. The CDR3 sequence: CATGDYDADTQYF. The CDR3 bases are TGTGCCACCGGGGACTATGACGCAGATACGCAGTATTTT.

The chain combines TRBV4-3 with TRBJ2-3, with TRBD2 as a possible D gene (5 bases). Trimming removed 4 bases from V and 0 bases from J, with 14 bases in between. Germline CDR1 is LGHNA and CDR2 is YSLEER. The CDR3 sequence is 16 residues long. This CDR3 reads CASSRSSRDSTDTQYF. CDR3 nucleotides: TGCGCCAGCAGCCGATCAAGCCGGGATAGCACAGATACGCAGTATTTT.

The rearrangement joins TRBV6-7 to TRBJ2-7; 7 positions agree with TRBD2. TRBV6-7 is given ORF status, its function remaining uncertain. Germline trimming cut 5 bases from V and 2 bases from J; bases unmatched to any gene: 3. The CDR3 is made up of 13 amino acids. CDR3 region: CASSPSGPYEQYF. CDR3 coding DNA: TGTGCCAGCAGTCCTAGCGGCCCCTACGAGCAGTACTTC.

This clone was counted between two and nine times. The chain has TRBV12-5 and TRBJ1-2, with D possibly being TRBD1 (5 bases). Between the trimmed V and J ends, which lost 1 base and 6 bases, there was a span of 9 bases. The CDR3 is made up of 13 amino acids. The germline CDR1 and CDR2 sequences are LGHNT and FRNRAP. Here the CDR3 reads CASGLGGTDGYTF. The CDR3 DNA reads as TGTGCTAGTGGTTTGGGGGGGACGGATGGCTACACCTTC.

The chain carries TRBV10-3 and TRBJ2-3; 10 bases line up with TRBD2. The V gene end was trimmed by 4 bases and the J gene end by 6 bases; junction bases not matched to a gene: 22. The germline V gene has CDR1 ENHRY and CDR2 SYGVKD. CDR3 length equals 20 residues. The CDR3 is CAISGAGGLIAGGILDTQYF. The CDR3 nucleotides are TGTGCCATCAGTGGAGCCGGGGGCCTAATAGCGGGAGGTATCCTGGATACGCAGTATTTT.

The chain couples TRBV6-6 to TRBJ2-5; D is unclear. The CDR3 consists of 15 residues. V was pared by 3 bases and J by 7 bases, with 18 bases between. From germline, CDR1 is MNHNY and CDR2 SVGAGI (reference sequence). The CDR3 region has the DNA TGTGCCAGCAGTTATTCCTCGGGTAGCTTCCCGACCCAGTACTTC. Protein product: CASSYSSGSFPTQYF.

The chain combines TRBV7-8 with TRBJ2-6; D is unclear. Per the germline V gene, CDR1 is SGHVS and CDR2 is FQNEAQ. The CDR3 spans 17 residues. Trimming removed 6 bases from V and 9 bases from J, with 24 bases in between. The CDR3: CASREGYIHSDVNVLTF. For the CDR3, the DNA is TGTGCCAGCAGGGAAGGTTATATACATTCTGATGTCAACGTCCTGACTTTC.

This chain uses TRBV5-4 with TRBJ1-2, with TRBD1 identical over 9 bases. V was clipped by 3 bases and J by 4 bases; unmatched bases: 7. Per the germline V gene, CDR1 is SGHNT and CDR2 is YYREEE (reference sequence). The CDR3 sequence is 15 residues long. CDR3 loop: CASSSNRGQGYGYTF. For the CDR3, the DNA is TGTGCCAGCAGCTCTAACAGGGGGCAGGGCTATGGCTACACCTTC.

This chain's CDR3 is CASRGGNTIYF. The DNA of the CDR3 is TGTGCCAGCAGGGGGGGAAACACCATATATTTT. The genes are TRBV11-2 and TRBJ1-3; the D is unclear. The CDR3 has 11 residues. The V and J ends lost 6 bases and 4 bases respectively, with 4 bases between them. Germline loops: CDR1 SGHAT, CDR2 FQNNGV. The variable domain in full, with the rest retrieved from reference TRBV11-2 and TRBJ1-3, is EAGVAQSPRYKIIEKRQSVAFWCNPISGHATLYWYQQILGQGPKLLIQFQNNGVVDDSQLPKDRFSAERLKGVDSTLKIQPAKLEDSAVYLCASRGGNTIYFGEGSWLTVV.

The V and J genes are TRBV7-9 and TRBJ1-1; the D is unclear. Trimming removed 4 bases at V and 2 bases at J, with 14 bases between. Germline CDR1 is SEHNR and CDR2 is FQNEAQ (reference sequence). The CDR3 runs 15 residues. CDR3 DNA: TGTGCCAGCAGCTCGCCCCGTGGCTCTAACACTGAAGCTTTCTTT. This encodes CASSSPRGSNTEAFF.

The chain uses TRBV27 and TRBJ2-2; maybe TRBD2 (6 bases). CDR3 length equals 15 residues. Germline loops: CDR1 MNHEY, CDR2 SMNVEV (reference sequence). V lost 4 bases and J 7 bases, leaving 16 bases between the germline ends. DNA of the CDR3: TGTGCCAGCAGTTCCGGACTAATTGGGGACGGGGAGCTGTTTTTT. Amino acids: CASSSGLIGDGELFF.

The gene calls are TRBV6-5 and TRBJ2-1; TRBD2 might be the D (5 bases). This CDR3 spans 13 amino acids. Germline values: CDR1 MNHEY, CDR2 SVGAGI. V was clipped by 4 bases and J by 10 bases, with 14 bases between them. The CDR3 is CASSSLGVSEQFF. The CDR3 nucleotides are TGTGCCAGCAGTTCCCTGGGAGTAAGCGAGCAGTTCTTC.

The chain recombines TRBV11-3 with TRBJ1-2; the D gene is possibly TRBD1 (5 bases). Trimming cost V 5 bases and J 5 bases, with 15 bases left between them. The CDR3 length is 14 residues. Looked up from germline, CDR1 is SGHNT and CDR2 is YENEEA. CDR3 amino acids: CASSPRGSTYGYTF. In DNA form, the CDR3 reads TGTGCCAGCAGCCCCCGGGGGAGCACATATGGCTACACCTTC.

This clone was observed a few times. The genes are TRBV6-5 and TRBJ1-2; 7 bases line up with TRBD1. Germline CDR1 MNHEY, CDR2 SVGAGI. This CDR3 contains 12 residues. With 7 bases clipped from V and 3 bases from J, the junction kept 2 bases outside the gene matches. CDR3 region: CASTRGDYGYTF. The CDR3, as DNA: TGTGCCAGCACCAGGGGGGACTATGGCTACACCTTC.

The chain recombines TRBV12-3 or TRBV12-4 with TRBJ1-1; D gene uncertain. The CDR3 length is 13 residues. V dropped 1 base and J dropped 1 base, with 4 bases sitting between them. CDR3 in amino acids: CASSLDGNTEAFF. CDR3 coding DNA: TGTGCCAGCAGTTTAGACGGGAACACTGAAGCTTTCTTT.

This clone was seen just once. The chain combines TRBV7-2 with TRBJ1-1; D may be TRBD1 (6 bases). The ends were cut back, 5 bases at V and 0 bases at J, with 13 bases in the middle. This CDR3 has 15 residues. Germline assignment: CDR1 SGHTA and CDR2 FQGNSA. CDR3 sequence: CASSPQGMMNTEAFF. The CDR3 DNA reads TGTGCCAGCAGCCCACAGGGAATGATGAACACTGAAGCTTTCTTT.

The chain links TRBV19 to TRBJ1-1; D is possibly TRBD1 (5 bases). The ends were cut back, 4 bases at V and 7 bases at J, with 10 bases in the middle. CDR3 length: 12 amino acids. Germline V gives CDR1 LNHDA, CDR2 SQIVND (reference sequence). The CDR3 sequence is CASSRKGLEAFF. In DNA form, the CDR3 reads TGTGCCAGTAGTAGGAAGGGGCTTGAAGCTTTCTTT.

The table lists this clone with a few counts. The CDR3 region is CASSPPRDSPLHF. The CDR3 DNA is TGTGCCAGCAGTCCACCCAGGGATTCACCCCTCCACTTT. This sequence joins TRBV6-6 and TRBJ1-6; D might be TRBD1 (5 bases). This CDR3 is 13 amino acids long. Trimming left V 5 bases short and J 8 bases short, with 10 bases between. CDR1 is MNHNY and CDR2 is SVGAGI in the germline V gene (reference sequence).

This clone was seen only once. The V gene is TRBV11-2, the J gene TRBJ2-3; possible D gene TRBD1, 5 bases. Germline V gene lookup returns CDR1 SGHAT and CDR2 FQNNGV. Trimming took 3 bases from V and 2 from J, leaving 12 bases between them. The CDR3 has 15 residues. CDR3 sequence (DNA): TGTGCCAGCAGCTTTCGCAGGGATTACACAGATACGCAGTATTTT. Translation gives CASSFRRDYTDTQYF.

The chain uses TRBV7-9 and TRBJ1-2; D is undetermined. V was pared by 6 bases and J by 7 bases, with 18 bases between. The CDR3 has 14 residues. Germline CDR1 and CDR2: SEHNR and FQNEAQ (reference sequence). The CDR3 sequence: CASSSTVMNSGYTF. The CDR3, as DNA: TGTGCCAGCAGTTCGACGGTAATGAATTCTGGCTACACCTTC.